The 25 T cell receptor beta chains below were found in one sample sequenced in a study of OX40 agonist ivuxolimab in advanced cancers. Assay: immunoSEQ multiplex PCR; the TCRdb copy retains only in-frame clones and omits some. This table has under 65,000 clones, roughly 84% appearing once. The specimen comprised CD4+ or CD8+ T cells sorted from blood, sampled in a trial of the OX40 agonist ivuxolimab. Receptors were obtained from an adult with an advanced solid tumor such as melanoma, head and neck, liver or kidney cancer.

In this sample, this clone turned up a few times. The rearrangement joins TRBV28 to TRBJ2-5; 12 bases line up with TRBD1. Germline CDR1 is MDHEN and CDR2 is SYDVKM. V was clipped by 4 bases and J by 4 bases; unmatched bases: 7. This CDR3 has 16 amino acids. CDR3 protein: CASSSPGDRGRETQYF. The CDR3 DNA reads TGTGCCAGCAGTTCCCCGGGGGACAGGGGGCGAGAGACCCAGTACTTC. The complete variable domain, with remaining parts taken from reference TRBV28 and TRBJ2-5, reads DVKVTQSSRYLVKRTGEKVFLECVQDMDHENMFWYRQDPGLGLRLIYFSYDVKMKEKGDIPEGYSVSREKKERFSLILESASTNQTSMYLCASSSPGDRGRETQYFGPGTRLLVL.

The chain combines TRBV5-4 with TRBJ1-4; possibly TRBD1 for D (5 bases). This CDR3 is built from 14 residues. The germline CDR1 and CDR2 sequences are SGHNT and YYREEE (reference sequence). V lost 4 bases and J 5 bases, leaving 12 bases between the germline ends. CDR3 in amino acids: CASSRGGENEKLFF. CDR3 bases: TGTGCCAGCAGCCGGGGGGGGGAGAATGAAAAACTGTTTTTT. The full variable domain, rest sourced from reference TRBV5-4 and TRBJ1-4, is ETGVTQSPTHLIKTRGQQVTLRCSSQSGHNTVSWYQQALGQGPQFIFQYYREEENGRGNFPPRFSGLQFPNYSSELNVNALELDDSALYLCASSRGGENEKLFFGSGTQLSVL.

The CDR3 loop reads CASSVVSTDTQYF. As DNA, the CDR3 is TGTGCCAGCAGCGTAGTTAGCACAGATACGCAGTATTTT. V usage is TRBV9 and J usage is TRBJ2-3, with D hard to call. Looked up from germline, CDR1 is SGDLS and CDR2 is YYNGEE. V was clipped by 0 bases and J by 0 bases, with 2 bases between them. This CDR3 spans 13 amino acids.

J is TRBJ2-4 and V is TRBV12-5; D is unresolved. The CDR3 runs 8 residues. Trimming cost V 4 bases and J 13 bases, with 2 bases left between them. Germline V lookup: CDR1 LGHNT, CDR2 FRNRAP. As DNA, the CDR3 is TGTGCTAGTGGTTCCCAGTACTTC. Its translation: CASGSQYF.

V is TRBV7-2 and J is TRBJ2-7; TRBD1 matches at 7 bases. V was pared by 6 bases and J by 2 bases, with 7 bases of the junction left unmatched. There are 14 residues in the CDR3. Germline-derived CDR1 and CDR2 are SGHTA and FQGNSA. CDR3 residues: CASSYRQGPYEQYF. The CDR3 DNA reads TGTGCCAGCAGTTATAGACAGGGCCCCTACGAGCAGTACTTC.

V is TRBV6-1 and J is TRBJ2-5; no clear D. The CDR3 contains 16 residues. The V end was cut by 3 bases, the J end by 5 bases, with 19 bases between. CDR1 and CDR2 from the germline V gene are MNHNS and SASEGT. CDR3 nucleotide sequence: TGTGCCAGCAGTGAGGGCATGTGGGCCACGGAGGAGACCCAGTACTTC. Protein product: CASSEGMWATEETQYF.

This chain joins TRBV5-6 and TRBJ2-3; 11 nucleotides align to TRBD2. J lost 5 bases, V lost 2 bases, and 13 bases had no gene match. There are 18 residues in the CDR3. Germline values: CDR1 SGHDT, CDR2 YYEEEE. CDR3 bases: TGTGCCAGCAGCTTTGGGGCAACCTTAGCGGGAGGGGGAGATACGCAGTATTTT. Translating it yields CASSFGATLAGGGDTQYF.

A few counts support this clone. The V and J genes are TRBV28 and TRBJ2-3; 7 bases map to TRBD1. Germline V gene sequence: CDR1 MDHEN, CDR2 SYDVKM. The J segment lost 3 bases and the V segment lost 6 bases, leaving 9 bases of the junction unmatched. The CDR3 length is 15 residues. CDR3 residues: CASRNTGQTTDTQYF. The CDR3 DNA sequence: TGTGCCAGCAGAAATACGGGACAGACGACAGATACGCAGTATTTT.

This chain joins TRBV2 and TRBJ1-3; 8 nucleotides match TRBD1. CDR1 is SNHLY, CDR2 FYNNEI, per germline. V lost 6 bases, J lost 2 bases, and 3 bases stayed unmatched. The CDR3 runs 14 residues. The CDR3 sequence: CASRPQGAGNTIYF. Written as DNA, the CDR3 is TGTGCCAGCAGGCCACAGGGGGCTGGAAACACCATATATTTT.

V is TRBV19 and J is TRBJ1-1, with D maybe TRBD1 (6 bases). Germline V gene data show CDR1 as LNHDA and CDR2 as SQIVND (reference sequence). The V and J ends lost 2 bases and 5 bases respectively, with 18 bases between them. This CDR3 has 16 amino acids. CDR3 nucleotides: TGTGCCAGTAGTATATCGTGGGCAGGGGTTACGACTGAAGCTTTCTTT. This translates into CASSISWAGVTTEAFF.

The rearrangement joins TRBV27 to TRBJ2-7; 11 bases are shared with TRBD2. Germline CDR1 reads MNHEY; CDR2 reads SMNVEV (reference sequence). The CDR3 is 15 amino acids. V lost 6 bases, J lost 0 bases, and 4 bases stayed unmatched. Here the CDR3 reads CASSPGTSGSYEQYF. DNA for the CDR3: TGTGCCAGCAGCCCCGGGACTAGCGGCTCCTACGAGCAGTACTTC.

The genes are TRBV7-2 and TRBJ2-1, with D perhaps being TRBD1 or TRBD2 (5 bases each). This CDR3 comprises 15 residues. The ends were cut back, 6 bases at V and 4 bases at J, with 16 bases in the middle. Germline CDR1 SGHTA, CDR2 FQGNSA. The CDR3: CASRHGGQIYNEQFF. The CDR3 DNA is TGTGCCAGCAGGCATGGGGGTCAGATTTACAATGAGCAGTTCTTC. Full variable domain (outside the CDR3, taken from reference TRBV7-2 and TRBJ2-1): GAGVSQSPSNKVTEKGKDVELRCDPISGHTALYWYRQSLGQGLEFLIYFQGNSAPDKSGLPSDRFSAERTGGSVSTLTIQRTQQEDSAVYLCASRHGGQIYNEQFFGPGTRLTVL.

V is TRBV6-5 and J is TRBJ2-1; 11 bases map to TRBD2. Germline assignment: CDR1 MNHEY and CDR2 SVGAGI. The CDR3 is 13 amino acids. V lost 10 bases and J lost 8; bases outside the gene matches: 7. The CDR3 DNA is TGTGCCACAACTAGCGGGGGAGGGGATGAGCAGTTCTTC. This translates into CATTSGGGDEQFF.

The chain joins TRBV18 to TRBJ1-3; 7 nucleotides line up with TRBD1. V lost 5 bases, J lost 1 base, and 5 bases stayed unmatched. The CDR3 length is 15 residues. CDR1 KGHSH and CDR2 LQKENI come from the germline V gene. The CDR3 sequence is CASSTGTVSGNTIYF. The DNA of the CDR3 is TGTGCCAGCTCAACCGGGACAGTATCTGGAAACACCATATATTTT.

The gene calls are TRBV7-9 and TRBJ2-3; TRBD2 is a possible D gene (5 bases). The germline V gene has CDR1 SEHNR and CDR2 FQNEAQ (reference sequence). Trimming removed 6 bases at V and 4 bases at J, with 20 bases between. This CDR3 has 16 residues. The CDR3 sequence: CASRLLGVAGPDTQYF. The CDR3 DNA reads as TGTGCCAGCAGATTACTCGGAGTGGCGGGTCCAGATACGCAGTATTTT.

The chain combines TRBV7-3 with TRBJ2-5; the D gene is possibly TRBD1 (8 bases). The CDR3 is made up of 14 amino acids. Germline-derived CDR1 and CDR2 are SGHTA and FQGTGA. Trimming took 4 bases from V and 2 from J, leaving 11 bases between them. In DNA, the CDR3 is TGTGCCAGCAGCTACAGGGGGGGTCAAGAGACCCAGTACTTC. Protein sequence: CASSYRGGQETQYF.

This rearrangement joins TRBV2 to TRBJ2-1; TRBD2 matches at 9 bases. The J segment lost 2 bases and the V segment lost 4 bases, leaving 12 bases of the junction unmatched. Germline assignment: CDR1 SNHLY and CDR2 FYNNEI. This CDR3 has 18 amino acids. The CDR3 sequence: CASSGGGLAGSTYNEQFF. Written as DNA, the CDR3 is TGTGCCAGCAGTGGGGGAGGGCTAGCGGGGTCCACCTACAATGAGCAGTTCTTC. Full variable domain (missing parts from reference TRBV2 and TRBJ2-1): EPEVTQTPSHQVTQMGQEVILRCVPISNHLYFYWYRQILGQKVEFLVSFYNNEISEKSEIFDDQFSVERPDGSNFTLKIRSTKLEDSAMYFCASSGGGLAGSTYNEQFFGPGTRLTVL.

The V and J genes are TRBV7-3 and TRBJ2-2, with D unresolved. V lost 4 bases, J lost 0 bases, and 3 bases lay in between. The germline V gene encodes CDR1 SGHTA and CDR2 FQGTGA. This CDR3 is 13 amino acids long. The CDR3 sequence: CASSSSNTGELFF. CDR3 coding DNA: TGTGCCAGCAGCTCCTCGAACACCGGGGAGCTGTTTTTT.

This chain uses TRBV5-6 with TRBJ2-7, with no clear D. This CDR3 has 12 amino acids. V was shortened by 7 bases and J by 2 bases, with 10 bases between the two germline ends. Germline V gives CDR1 SGHDT, CDR2 YYEEEE. CDR3 residues: CASSRGPYEQYF. The CDR3 nucleotides are TGTGCCAGCTCACGAGGTCCCTACGAGCAGTACTTC.

In its sample, this clone was seen once. The chain has TRBV19 and TRBJ2-7, with D possibly being TRBD2 (5 bases). V was shortened by 4 bases and J by 3 bases, with 16 bases between the two germline ends. CDR3 length: 15 amino acids. Germline V gives CDR1 LNHDA, CDR2 SQIVND (reference sequence). The CDR3 DNA sequence: TGTGCCAGTAGTAAGGGAGCTAGCTTAATCTACGAGCAGTACTTC. Its translation is CASSKGASLIYEQYF.

V usage is TRBV28 and J usage is TRBJ1-5; TRBD1 is a possible D gene (5 bases). CDR1 and CDR2 from the germline V gene are MDHEN and SYDVKM. V gave up 10 bases and J gave up 6 bases, with 19 bases separating them. The CDR3 totals 14 residues. The CDR3 nucleotides are TGTGCCACCTCTTCCGGGGGAGGGAGTCAGCCCCAGCATTTT. Amino acids: CATSSGGGSQPQHF.

The genes are TRBV6-1 and TRBJ2-5; 12 bases align to TRBD1. This CDR3 comprises 14 residues. Germline V gene lookup returns CDR1 MNHNS and CDR2 SASEGT. CDR3 region: CASGTGGAQETQYF. CDR3 bases: TGTGCTTCCGGGACAGGGGGCGCGCAAGAGACCCAGTACTTC.

The chain has TRBV10-3 and TRBJ2-1, with 7 bases that match TRBD1. Germline CDR1 and CDR2: ENHRY and SYGVKD. This CDR3 is 15 amino acids long. J lost 5 bases, V lost 10 bases, and 14 bases had no gene match. CDR3 coding DNA: TGTGCCAGCTCAAAGGAAGGGGGCGCGGACAATGAGCAGTTCTTC. Residues: CASSKEGGADNEQFF.

The chain joins TRBV7-3 to TRBJ2-3, with D tentatively TRBD2 (5 bases). Deletions cut 0 bases from V and 6 bases from J, with 7 bases between. Looked up from germline, CDR1 is SGHTA and CDR2 is FQGTGA. This CDR3 is built from 13 residues. The DNA of the CDR3 is TGTGCCAGCAGCTTAACCCCGGGGGATACGCAGTATTTT. It codes for CASSLTPGDTQYF.

V usage is TRBV6-1 and J usage is TRBJ1-2; no definite D call. CDR3 length: 12 amino acids. Germline V CDR1 and CDR2: MNHNS, SASEGT. Deletions cut 6 bases from V and 1 base from J, with 6 bases between. The chain's CDR3 is CASRIVNYGYTF. The DNA of the CDR3 is TGTGCCAGCAGGATAGTTAACTATGGCTACACCTTC.